The 2 T cell receptor beta chains presented below share a single source sample, sequenced in a study of blood T cell repertoires in COVID-19. Assay used: immunoSEQ multiplex PCR; TCRdb lists only in-frame clones, some missing. Here the sample spans hundreds of thousands of clones, roughly 90% being singletons. Input material: peripheral blood. The receptors come from a woman aged 70-85 years with COVID-19, enrolled during active disease.

The CDR3 protein is CASSAGLAGENTGELFF. The CDR3 DNA is TGTGCCAGCAGCGCGGGACTAGCGGGGGAGAACACCGGGGAGCTGTTTTTT. The chain has TRBV13 and TRBJ2-2, with 14 bases identical to TRBD2. CDR1 is PRHDT and CDR2 is FYEKMQ in the germline V gene (reference sequence). The length of the CDR3 is 17 residues. V dropped 5 bases and J dropped 1; count of bases not matched to a gene: 3.

The rearrangement links TRBV18 to TRBJ1-1; 7 nucleotides agree with TRBD1. Germline CDR1 reads KGHSH; CDR2 reads LQKENI. The CDR3 covers 12 residues. V trimming: 5 bases; J trimming: 6 bases; junction bases outside the gene matches: 3. The CDR3 nucleotides read TGTGCCAGCTCAGACAGGGATTCTGAAGCTTTCTTT. Protein product: CASSDRDSEAFF.